Below, 30 T cell receptor beta chains from the same sample are listed, as sequenced in a study of T-cell memory formation after mild COVID-19. Each CDR3 protein gets one entry after TCRdb re-called the 5' RACE reads with MiXCR. The sample includes over 250,000 distinct CDR3 sequences, about 16% of them seen just once. Material: PBMCs or a T cell subset sorted from them (not recorded which). The receptors shown here come from a man younger than 35 who had mild COVID-19 (a few samples of this study predate the infection). Cell type and time point are not known.

The V gene is TRBV3-1, the J gene TRBJ1-1; possibly TRBD1 for D (6 bases). The germline gives CDR1 LGHDT, CDR2 YNNKEL (reference sequence). There are 17 residues in the CDR3. V lost 1 base and J 4 bases, leaving 19 bases between the germline ends. CDR3 residues: CASSQAGRGRRVTEAFF. The CDR3 DNA reads TGTGCCAGCAGCCAAGCGGGGCGGGGGCGAAGGGTCACTGAAGCTTTCTTT. The full variable domain, completed using reference TRBV3-1 and TRBJ1-1, is DTAVSQTPKYLVTQMGNDKSIKCEQNLGHDTMYWYKQDSKKFLKIMFSYNNKELIINETVPNRFSPKSPDKAHLNLHINSLELGDSAVYFCASSQAGRGRRVTEAFFGQGTRLTVV.

This chain links TRBV20-1 with TRBJ1-2, with D unclear. This CDR3 spans 13 amino acids. V lost 6 bases and J lost 8, with 19 bases in between. Germline assignment: CDR1 DFQATT and CDR2 SNEGSKA (reference sequence). In nucleotides, the CDR3 is TGCAGTGCCGAAGTATCCCCCCCCGGGGGCTACACCTTC. It is translated as CSAEVSPPGGYTF.

Only one count was recorded for this clonotype. The chain employs TRBV9 and TRBJ1-1, with D perhaps TRBD1 (5 bases). The V gene's germline CDR1 is SGDLS and CDR2 YYNGEE. The CDR3 spans 15 residues. Trimming pared 4 bases from V and 3 bases from J, leaving 16 bases between. The CDR3: CASSPGTPIDTEAFF. The CDR3 DNA reads as TGTGCCAGCAGCCCAGGGACGCCTATAGACACTGAAGCTTTCTTT.

This clonotype was detected a few times. The chain recombines TRBV5-8 with TRBJ2-5; 7 bases align to TRBD1. CDR1 is SGHTS, CDR2 YDEGEE, per germline. The CDR3 is 16 amino acids. V shed 0 bases, J shed 4 bases, and the junction held 9 bases outside the gene matches. CDR3 nucleotide sequence: TGTGCCAGCAGCTTGGGAAAGCAGACAGGGTTAGAGACCCAGTACTTC. Its translation: CASSLGKQTGLETQYF.

The rearrangement uses TRBV7-2 and TRBJ2-7; TRBD1 aligns across 7 bases. The CDR3 loop spans 13 amino acids. Per germline, CDR1 SGHTA and CDR2 FQGNSA. The ends lost 5 bases at V and 7 bases at J; junction bases unmatched: 8. CDR3 bases: TGTGCCAGCAGCCTCGGGACAGCCCTGGAGCAGTACTTC. This codes for CASSLGTALEQYF.

The chain carries TRBV5-1 and TRBJ2-7, with 8 bases that match TRBD1. This CDR3 has 15 amino acids. Germline CDR1 reads SGHRS; CDR2 reads YFSETQ. Unmatched junction bases numbered 2, after V lost 0 bases and J lost 0 bases. The CDR3 nucleotides are TGCGCCAGCAGCTTGGGGACAGGGCCCTCCTACGAGCAGTACTTC. Its protein product is CASSLGTGPSYEQYF. Looking up the rest from reference TRBV5-1 and TRBJ2-7 gives the full variable domain: KAGVTQTPRYLIKTRGQQVTLSCSPISGHRSVSWYQQTPGQGLQFLFEYFSETQRNKGNFPGRFSGRQFSNSRSEMNVSTLELGDSALYLCASSLGTGPSYEQYFGPGTRLTVT.

V usage is TRBV5-1 and J usage is TRBJ2-7, with D perhaps given as TRBD1 or TRBD2 (5 bases each). The V end lost 2 bases, the J end lost 6 bases, and 15 bases lay between the germline ends. The germline V gene has CDR1 SGHRS and CDR2 YFSETQ. The CDR3 runs to 14 residues. CDR3 nucleotide sequence: TGCGCCAGCAGCTTAGGGGACCCTAGGAGCGAGCAGTACTTC. Translated, it gives CASSLGDPRSEQYF.

This clonotype has more than one count but fewer than ten. The chain recombines TRBV5-1 with TRBJ1-1; perhaps TRBD1 as D (5 bases). This CDR3 spans 14 amino acids. The V gene lost 4 bases and the J gene lost 4 bases, with 14 bases spanning the gap. Germline lookup yields CDR1 SGHRS and CDR2 YFSETQ. This chain's CDR3 is CASSIGRGITEAFF. The CDR3, as DNA: TGCGCCAGCAGCATAGGAAGGGGAATCACTGAAGCTTTCTTT. The variable domain in full, with the rest retrieved from reference TRBV5-1 and TRBJ1-1, is KAGVTQTPRYLIKTRGQQVTLSCSPISGHRSVSWYQQTPGQGLQFLFEYFSETQRNKGNFPGRFSGRQFSNSRSEMNVSTLELGDSALYLCASSIGRGITEAFFGQGTRLTVV.

This clonotype was counted only a few times. The chain has TRBV5-1 and TRBJ1-6; unclear D gene. This CDR3 is built from 14 residues. V dropped 2 bases and J dropped 7 bases, with 10 bases sitting between them. The germline V gene encodes CDR1 SGHRS and CDR2 YFSETQ. CDR3 residues: CASSLAGKNSPLHF. The CDR3, as DNA: TGCGCCAGCAGCTTAGCAGGCAAGAATTCACCCCTCCACTTT.

This clonotype has more than one count but fewer than ten. The chain carries TRBV21-1 and TRBJ2-7. TRBV21-1 constitutes a pseudogene. The CDR3 loop spans 15 amino acids. The DNA for the CDR3 is TGTGCCAGCAGCAAAATAGCCGGCAACACGTACGAGCAGTACGTC. It yields the protein CASSKIAGNTYEQYV.

This clonotype was seen a handful of times. The chain links TRBV29-1 to TRBJ2-6; D not certain. Trimming removed 2 bases from V and 4 bases from J, with 6 bases in between. The CDR3 is 13 residues long. Per germline, CDR1 SQVTM and CDR2 ANQGSEA. This CDR3 reads CSVETWGANVLTF. DNA for the CDR3: TGCAGCGTTGAAACTTGGGGGGCCAACGTCCTGACTTTC.

In its sample, this clonotype was seen a few times. This chain links TRBV5-1 with TRBJ1-2; TRBD1 is a possible D gene (5 bases). V was clipped by 1 base and J by 12 bases, with 19 bases between them. The CDR3 totals 14 residues. Germline V gene lookup returns CDR1 SGHRS and CDR2 YFSETQ. The CDR3 region is CASSLSSRAGEDTF. The CDR3 nucleotides are TGCGCCAGCAGCTTGTCTAGTCGGGCGGGGGAGGACACCTTC.

This clonotype has only a few counts. This chain links TRBV4-3 with TRBJ2-5; D unresolved. Germline loops: CDR1 LGHNA, CDR2 YSLEER. The CDR3 has 13 residues. V was cut by 0 bases and J by 5 bases, with 7 bases left in between. CDR3 DNA sequence: TGCGCCAGCAGCCAAGATCGCTCGGAGACCCAGTACTTC. This sequence encodes CASSQDRSETQYF.

The gene calls are TRBV4-3 and TRBJ1-1; 7 bases map to TRBD1. The CDR3 spans 14 residues. Per germline, CDR1 LGHNA and CDR2 YSLEER. With 5 bases clipped from V and 3 bases from J, the junction kept 6 bases outside the gene matches. The CDR3 reads CASSWRGPDTEAFF. The CDR3 region has the DNA TGCGCCAGCAGCTGGAGGGGGCCGGACACTGAAGCTTTCTTT.

This clonotype showed up just a few times. The gene calls are TRBV4-1 and TRBJ2-1, with D possibly TRBD2 on 6 matching bases. V lost 0 bases and J lost 10, with 10 bases in between. CDR3 length equals 13 residues. Germline V gene sequence: CDR1 MGHRA, CDR2 YSYEKL. The CDR3: CASSQDSGDEQFF. The CDR3 DNA reads TGCGCCAGCAGCCAAGACTCGGGGGACGAGCAGTTCTTC.

This clonotype was recorded many times. The chain recombines TRBV20-1 with TRBJ1-1; the D is unclear. V lost 2 bases and J lost 5, with 15 bases in between. Germline CDR1 reads DFQATT; CDR2 reads SNEGSKA (reference sequence). The length of the CDR3 is 14 residues. CDR3 in amino acids: CSARSSVTRTEAFF. The CDR3 coding sequence is TGCAGTGCTAGAAGTTCGGTCACCCGAACTGAAGCTTTCTTT.

This clonotype was counted a few times. The genes are TRBV27 and TRBJ1-6; a possible D gene is TRBD1 (6 bases). CDR1 is MNHEY, CDR2 SMNVEV, per germline (reference sequence). The CDR3 has 15 residues. Trimming left V 6 bases short and J 10 bases short, with 19 bases between. CDR3 in amino acids: CASRTGRNVDSPLHF. Written as DNA, the CDR3 is TGTGCCAGCAGAACAGGGAGGAATGTTGACTCACCCCTCCACTTT.

The rearrangement uses TRBV5-1 and TRBJ1-3, with TRBD1 as a possible D gene (5 bases). CDR3 length: 16 amino acids. Germline V gene lookup returns CDR1 SGHRS and CDR2 YFSETQ. The germline V and J ends were trimmed by 4 bases and 2 bases, with 16 bases remaining between them. CDR3 protein: CASSRLGGTAGNTIYF. Written as DNA, the CDR3 is TGCGCCAGCAGCCGGCTGGGTGGGACGGCTGGAAACACCATATATTTT.

This clonotype occurred many times. This rearrangement joins TRBV5-1 to TRBJ2-7; possibly TRBD2 for D (5 bases). Trimming cost V 4 bases and J 3 bases, with 11 bases left between them. Germline assignment: CDR1 SGHRS and CDR2 YFSETQ. This CDR3 comprises 13 residues. The CDR3 sequence: CASSPSAGYEQYV. For the CDR3, the DNA is TGCGCCAGCAGCCCCAGCGCGGGCTACGAGCAGTACGTC.

The genes are TRBV3-1 and TRBJ2-3; 14 bases fit TRBD2. CDR3 size: 17 residues. Germline-derived CDR1 and CDR2 are LGHDT and YNNKEL (reference sequence). The junction had 10 bases not matched to a gene; V was cut back by 5 bases and J by 6 bases. The CDR3 region is CASSLTTSGGAWDTQYF. CDR3 nucleotide sequence: TGTGCCAGCAGCTTAACGACTAGCGGGGGGGCATGGGATACGCAGTATTTT.

V usage is TRBV7-9 and J usage is TRBJ2-2, with no clear D. V lost 8 bases and J 3 bases, leaving 16 bases between the germline ends. Looked up from germline, CDR1 is SEHNR and CDR2 is FQNEAQ (reference sequence). This CDR3 region has 15 residues. The CDR3 is CASGSLPIDTGELFF. The CDR3 DNA sequence: TGTGCCAGCGGGTCTCTACCAATAGACACCGGGGAGCTGTTTTTT. The full variable domain, with the rest looked up from reference TRBV7-9 and TRBJ2-2, is DTGVSQNPRHKITKRGQNVTFRCDPISEHNRLYWYRQTLGQGPEFLTYFQNEAQLEKSRLLSDRFSAERPKGSFSTLEIQRTEQGDSAMYLCASGSLPIDTGELFFGEGSRLTVL.

The chain links TRBV24-1 to TRBJ2-1, with TRBD1 identical over 9 bases. Trimming took 7 bases from V and 5 from J; bases not matched to a gene: 5. The CDR3 has 14 amino acids. Germline V gene data show CDR1 as KGHDR and CDR2 as SFDVKD. The CDR3: CATRRDREDNEQFF. CDR3 nucleotide sequence: TGTGCCACCAGGCGGGACAGGGAAGACAATGAGCAGTTCTTC.

This clonotype came up many times. The CDR3 coding sequence is TGTGCCAGCAGTTTAACTTACGAGCAGTACTTC. It is translated as CASSLTYEQYF. The chain is built from TRBV12-3 or TRBV12-4 and TRBJ2-7; no reliable D call. The CDR3 length is 11 residues. Trimming removed 2 bases at V and 4 bases at J, with 3 bases between.

This chain connects TRBV4-3 to TRBJ2-3; no definite D call. CDR3 length: 15 amino acids. Trimming took off 0 bases at V and 4 bases at J, with 11 bases between the two ends. CDR1 and CDR2 (germline): LGHNA, YSLEER. The CDR3 nucleotides read TGCGCCAGCAGCCAAGAGGAAAGGACCGCAGATACGCAGTATTTT. It is translated as CASSQEERTADTQYF.

The chain uses TRBV27 and TRBJ1-1, with D hard to call. The germline CDR1 and CDR2 sequences are MNHEY and SMNVEV (reference sequence). The CDR3 covers 13 residues. The ends were cut back, 8 bases at V and 5 bases at J, with 15 bases in the middle. The chain's CDR3 is CASAWGVGTEAFF. CDR3 bases: TGTGCCAGCGCTTGGGGAGTTGGGACTGAAGCTTTCTTT.

This clonotype was counted only a few times. The rearrangement joins TRBV9 to TRBJ2-3; 10 bases match TRBD1. The germline V gene has CDR1 SGDLS and CDR2 YYNGEE. The CDR3 spans 14 residues. Trimming removed 0 bases from V and 8 bases from J; junction bases left unmatched: 3. The DNA of the CDR3 is TGTGCCAGCAGCGTAGGCGGGACAGGGGTTACGCAGTATTTT. The encoded protein is CASSVGGTGVTQYF.

This clonotype was recorded a few times. The chain is built from TRBV10-2 and TRBJ1-5, with D unclear. The V gene's germline CDR1 is WSHSY and CDR2 SAAADI. Trimming took off 2 bases at V and 0 bases at J, with 8 bases between the two ends. The length of the CDR3 is 15 residues. The CDR3 nucleotides are TGCGCCAGCAGTGAGAGCAGATATAGCAATCAGCCCCAGCATTTT. Translation gives CASSESRYSNQPQHF.

This clonotype was seen a handful of times. The rearrangement uses TRBV7-6 and TRBJ2-7, with 8 bases lining up with TRBD1. V dropped 5 bases and J dropped 4; count of bases not matched to a gene: 10. The CDR3 is 15 amino acids. Per the germline V gene, CDR1 is SGHVS and CDR2 is FNYEAQ. The CDR3 region is CASSPRTGTVYEQYF. The CDR3 nucleotides are TGTGCCAGCAGCCCCCGGACAGGGACGGTTTACGAGCAGTACTTC.

This sequence joins TRBV6-2 or TRBV6-3 and TRBJ1-1; 7 bases are shared with TRBD1. V shed 10 bases and J 9 bases; nucleotides not matched to a gene: 14. CDR1 and CDR2 (germline): MNHEY, SVGEGT. The CDR3 loop spans 13 amino acids. For the CDR3, the DNA is TGTGCCACCCTGACAGGGACAACCTCTCAAGCTTTCTTT. It encodes CATLTGTTSQAFF.

Ten or more counts support this clonotype. This chain uses TRBV7-2 with TRBJ1-5; D is undetermined. The CDR3 contains 15 residues. Trimming cost V 5 bases and J 2 bases, with 13 bases left between them. Looked up from germline, CDR1 is SGHTA and CDR2 is FQGNSA. The CDR3 protein is CASSPRAGGNQPQHF. The CDR3 nucleotides read TGTGCCAGCAGCCCAAGGGCGGGTGGCAATCAGCCCCAGCATTTT.